The 19 T cell receptor beta chains below were found in one sample sequenced in a study of T cells after yellow fever vaccination. TCRdb called the 5' RACE reads again in MiXCR, with one record for every CDR3 protein. The sample records approximately 120,000 distinct CDR3 sequences, roughly 6.7% being singletons. The sequenced sample was CD4+ T cells sorted from PBMCs, obtained 10 days after the first yellow fever vaccination. These receptors came from a man between 18 and 35 years old who received the YFV17D yellow fever vaccine.

This chain's CDR3 is CATSPGPEIYEQYF. Written as DNA, the CDR3 is TGTGCCACCAGCCCCGGGCCGGAGATTTACGAGCAGTACTTC. The rearrangement links TRBV15 to TRBJ2-7; D call uncertain. Trimming took 5 bases from V and 4 from J, leaving 15 bases between them. This CDR3 comprises 14 residues. Per germline, CDR1 LNHNV and CDR2 YYDKDF (reference sequence).

This clonotype has ten or more counts. The rearrangement uses TRBV3-1 and TRBJ1-2, with 8 bases lining up with TRBD1. Per the germline V gene, CDR1 is LGHDT and CDR2 is YNNKEL (reference sequence). The CDR3 has 15 residues. Trimming took 1 base from V and 5 from J; bases not matched to a gene: 6. Here the CDR3 reads CASSQVGTGQYGYTF. DNA of the CDR3: TGTGCCAGCAGCCAAGTCGGGACAGGCCAATATGGCTACACCTTC. The whole variable domain, filled in from reference TRBV3-1 and TRBJ1-2, reads DTAVSQTPKYLVTQMGNDKSIKCEQNLGHDTMYWYKQDSKKFLKIMFSYNNKELIINETVPNRFSPKSPDKAHLNLHINSLELGDSAVYFCASSQVGTGQYGYTFGSGTRLTVV.

Of note for this clonotype: This may stem from a read error, because a much larger clone lies one nucleotide away. This chain joins TRBV4-1 and TRBJ2-5; D is possibly TRBD1 (5 bases). Trimming cost V 1 base and J 5 bases, with 17 bases left between them. The germline gives CDR1 MGHRA, CDR2 YSYEKL. The CDR3 covers 16 residues. Here the CDR3 reads CASSQGSRVFSETQYF. The CDR3 DNA sequence: TGCGCCAGCAGCCAAGGCTCCAGGGTGTTTAGTGAGACCCAGTACTTC.

The J gene is TRBJ2-1, the V gene TRBV20-1; 7 bases match TRBD2. J gave up 8 bases and V 2 bases, and 3 bases lay outside the gene matches. The CDR3 extends over 12 amino acids. Germline V lookup: CDR1 DFQATT, CDR2 SNEGSKA (reference sequence). CDR3 region: CSARWGGDEQFF. CDR3 DNA sequence: TGCAGTGCTAGATGGGGGGGGGATGAGCAGTTCTTC.

Only a few counts were recorded for this clonotype. V and J are TRBV7-3 and TRBJ2-1; no firm D call. This CDR3 is 11 amino acids long. CDR1 and CDR2 from the germline V gene are SGHTA and FQGTGA. V lost 5 bases and J 12 bases, leaving 11 bases between the germline ends. The CDR3 DNA reads TGTGCCAGCAGCCCGGGTGCCGCGCAGTTCTTC. It translates to CASSPGAAQFF.

This clonotype appeared many times. This rearrangement joins TRBV5-1 to TRBJ2-3, with D unclear. Germline values: CDR1 SGHRS, CDR2 YFSETQ. Trimming shortened V by 3 bases and J by 1 base, and 9 bases separated the two germline ends. The length of the CDR3 is 14 residues. The chain's CDR3 is CASSSSPGTDTQYF. In DNA, the CDR3 is TGCGCCAGCAGCTCCTCCCCGGGCACAGATACGCAGTATTTT. Full variable domain (remainder filled in from reference TRBV5-1 and TRBJ2-3): KAGVTQTPRYLIKTRGQQVTLSCSPISGHRSVSWYQQTPGQGLQFLFEYFSETQRNKGNFPGRFSGRQFSNSRSEMNVSTLELGDSALYLCASSSSPGTDTQYFGPGTRLTVL.

A remark on this clonotype: This may be a read error: a much more frequent sequence differs by one nucleotide. The rearrangement links TRBV5-1 to TRBJ2-3; D is perhaps TRBD2 (5 bases). Trimming took off 1 base at V and 6 bases at J, with 18 bases between the two ends. Germline loops: CDR1 SGHRS, CDR2 YFSETQ. This CDR3 has 16 amino acids. As DNA, the CDR3 is TGCGCCAGCAGCTTGCCCCCGGGGTCGTTTGGTGATACGCAGTATTTT. Translation gives CASSLPPGSFGDTQYF.

The rearrangement uses TRBV5-5 and TRBJ1-2; D remains ambiguous. With 4 bases removed from V and 1 base from J, the gap between germline ends came to 11 bases. Germline V gives CDR1 SGHKS, CDR2 YYEKEE (reference sequence). This CDR3 region has 14 residues. This chain's CDR3 is CASSHRQLNYGYTF. Here the CDR3 DNA reads TGTGCCAGCAGCCATAGGCAACTTAACTATGGCTACACCTTC.

This clonotype was recorded a few times. The chain joins TRBV5-4 to TRBJ2-5, with D tentatively TRBD1 or TRBD2 (5 bases each). The length of the CDR3 is 15 residues. In germline, CDR1 is SGHNT, CDR2 YYREEE (reference sequence). With 4 bases removed from V and 0 bases from J, the gap between germline ends came to 13 bases. CDR3 region: CASSPRGVYQETQYF. Here the CDR3 DNA reads TGTGCCAGCAGCCCTAGGGGAGTGTACCAAGAGACCCAGTACTTC.

The chain combines TRBV27 with TRBJ1-4; TRBD1 agrees at 11 bases. The V gene end was trimmed by 5 bases and the J gene end by 10 bases; junction bases not matched to a gene: 18. Germline V lookup: CDR1 MNHEY, CDR2 SMNVEV (reference sequence). The CDR3 contains 18 residues. The DNA of the CDR3 is TGTGCCAGCAGTCAAACTATCGGGGCCGGGACAGGGGGGGTAAAACTGTTTTTT. It encodes CASSQTIGAGTGGVKLFF.

This clonotype was counted ten times or more. DNA for the CDR3: TGTGCCTCCAAGATAGCGGGGTACAATGAGCAGTTCTTC. Translation: CASKIAGYNEQFF. The rearrangement links TRBV30 to TRBJ2-1, with TRBD2 matching over 8 bases. The CDR3 sequence is 13 residues long. Germline V lookup: CDR1 GTSNPN, CDR2 SVGIG (reference sequence). V lost 7 bases and J lost 4; bases outside the gene matches: 6.

This clonotype was seen a handful of times. The rearrangement uses TRBV7-9 and TRBJ1-2, with TRBD1 matching over 7 bases. J was trimmed by 7 bases and V by 1 base; bases with no gene match: 6. The CDR3 covers 14 residues. From germline, CDR1 is SEHNR and CDR2 FQNEAQ (reference sequence). The CDR3 here is CASSLGQGIGGYTF. The CDR3 coding sequence is TGTGCCAGCAGCTTAGGACAGGGAATTGGTGGCTACACCTTC.

As regards this clonotype: A much larger clone differs by one base, so this may be a read error. The J gene is TRBJ1-1, the V gene TRBV2; 12 nucleotides agree with TRBD1. CDR1 and CDR2 from the germline V gene are SNHLY and FYNNEI. This CDR3 spans 16 amino acids. The V segment lost 8 bases and the J segment 5 bases; nucleotides outside the gene matches: 12. The CDR3 reads CASGRDRGRRETEAFF. The CDR3 DNA reads TGTGCCAGCGGTAGGGACAGGGGGCGCAGGGAAACTGAAGCTTTCTTT.

This clonotype appeared many times. CDR3: CASSPGTGGVYEQYF. In DNA, the CDR3 is TGCGCCAGCAGCCCCGGGACAGGGGGTGTGTACGAGCAGTACTTC. The chain employs TRBV5-1 and TRBJ2-7; 11 bases align to TRBD1. CDR3 size: 15 residues. CDR1 SGHRS and CDR2 YFSETQ come from the germline V gene. The V segment lost 4 bases and the J segment 4 bases; nucleotides outside the gene matches: 7. Full variable domain (outside the CDR3, taken from reference TRBV5-1 and TRBJ2-7): KAGVTQTPRYLIKTRGQQVTLSCSPISGHRSVSWYQQTPGQGLQFLFEYFSETQRNKGNFPGRFSGRQFSNSRSEMNVSTLELGDSALYLCASSPGTGGVYEQYFGPGTRLTVT.

This clonotype was counted a few times. This sequence joins TRBV25-1 and TRBJ2-2; D may be TRBD1 or TRBD2 (5 bases each). This CDR3 has 21 residues. Per germline, CDR1 MGHDK and CDR2 SYGVNS. Trimming removed 1 base at V and 3 bases at J, with 27 bases between. The CDR3 is CASSESGWGIGTGVDTGELFF. In nucleotides, the CDR3 is TGTGCCAGCAGTGAATCCGGCTGGGGGATAGGGACGGGCGTTGACACCGGGGAGCTGTTTTTT.

The chain is built from TRBV28 and TRBJ2-5; unclear D gene. The germline V gene has CDR1 MDHEN and CDR2 SYDVKM. The CDR3 totals 10 residues. V lost 5 bases, J lost 4 bases, and 2 bases lay in between. The CDR3 region is CASSGETQYF. CDR3 nucleotides: TGTGCCAGCAGTGGAGAGACCCAGTACTTC.

This clonotype was recorded at least ten times. The rearrangement joins TRBV30 to TRBJ2-2, with 8 bases aligning to TRBD1. This CDR3 has 14 amino acids. V was pared by 5 bases and J by 3 bases, with 5 bases of the junction left unmatched. Germline lookup yields CDR1 GTSNPN and CDR2 SVGIG (reference sequence). This chain's CDR3 is CAWLGQAYTGELFF. CDR3 sequence (DNA): TGTGCCTGGTTGGGACAGGCCTACACCGGGGAGCTGTTTTTT.

This clonotype came up many times. The chain uses TRBV2 and TRBJ2-2; weak D call: TRBD1 (6 bases). The length of the CDR3 is 15 residues. V was clipped by 4 bases and J by 4 bases, with 13 bases between them. Per germline, CDR1 SNHLY and CDR2 FYNNEI. The CDR3 protein is CASSGGQLITGELFF. The CDR3 DNA reads TGTGCCAGCAGTGGGGGACAATTAATCACCGGGGAGCTGTTTTTT.

This clonotype was picked up many times. The V and J genes are TRBV5-1 and TRBJ1-1, with D tentatively TRBD1 (5 bases). The CDR3 is 15 amino acids. Germline lookup yields CDR1 SGHRS and CDR2 YFSETQ. V was clipped by 0 bases and J by 2 bases, with 11 bases between them. CDR3 sequence: CASSLEGGVNTEAFF. Written as DNA, the CDR3 is TGCGCCAGCAGCTTGGAGGGAGGGGTTAACACTGAAGCTTTCTTT.